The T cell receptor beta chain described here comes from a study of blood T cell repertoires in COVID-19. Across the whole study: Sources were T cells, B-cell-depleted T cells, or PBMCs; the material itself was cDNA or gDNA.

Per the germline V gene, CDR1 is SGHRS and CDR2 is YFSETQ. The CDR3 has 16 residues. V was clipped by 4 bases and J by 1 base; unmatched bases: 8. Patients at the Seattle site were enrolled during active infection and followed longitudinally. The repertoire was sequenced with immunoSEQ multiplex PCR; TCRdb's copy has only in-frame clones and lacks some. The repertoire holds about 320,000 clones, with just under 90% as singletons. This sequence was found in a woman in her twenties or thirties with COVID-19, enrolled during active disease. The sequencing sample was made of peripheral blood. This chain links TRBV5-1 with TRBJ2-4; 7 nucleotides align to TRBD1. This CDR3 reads CASSQTGEGAKNIQYF. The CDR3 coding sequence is TGCGCCAGCAGCCAAACAGGGGAAGGGGCCAAAAACATTCAGTACTTC.